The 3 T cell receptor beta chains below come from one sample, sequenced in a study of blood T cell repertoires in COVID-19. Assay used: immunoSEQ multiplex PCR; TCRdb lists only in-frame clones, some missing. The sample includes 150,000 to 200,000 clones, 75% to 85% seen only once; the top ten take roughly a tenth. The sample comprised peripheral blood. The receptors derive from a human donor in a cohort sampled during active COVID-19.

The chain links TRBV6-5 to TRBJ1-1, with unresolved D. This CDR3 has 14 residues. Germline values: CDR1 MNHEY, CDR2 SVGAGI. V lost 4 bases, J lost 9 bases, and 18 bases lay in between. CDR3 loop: CASSSVVPPGQAFF. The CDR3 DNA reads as TGTGCCAGCAGTTCTGTGGTGCCCCCGGGTCAAGCTTTCTTT.

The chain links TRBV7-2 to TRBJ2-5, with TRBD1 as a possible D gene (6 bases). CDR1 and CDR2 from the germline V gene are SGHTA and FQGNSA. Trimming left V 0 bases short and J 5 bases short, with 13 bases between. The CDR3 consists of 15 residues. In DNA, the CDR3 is TGTGCCAGCAGCTTAGCGGGGGCCTCCCGGGAGACCCAGTACTTC. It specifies CASSLAGASRETQYF. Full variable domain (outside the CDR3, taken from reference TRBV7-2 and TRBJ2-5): GAGVSQSPSNKVTEKGKDVELRCDPISGHTALYWYRQSLGQGLEFLIYFQGNSAPDKSGLPSDRFSAERTGGSVSTLTIQRTQQEDSAVYLCASSLAGASRETQYFGPGTRLLVL.

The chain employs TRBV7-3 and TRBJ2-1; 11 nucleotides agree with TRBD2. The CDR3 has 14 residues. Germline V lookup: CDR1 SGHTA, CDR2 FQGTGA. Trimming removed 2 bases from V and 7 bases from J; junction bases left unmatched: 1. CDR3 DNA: TGTGCCAGCAGCTTACTAGCGGGAGGTAATGAGCAGTTCTTC. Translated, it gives CASSLLAGGNEQFF.